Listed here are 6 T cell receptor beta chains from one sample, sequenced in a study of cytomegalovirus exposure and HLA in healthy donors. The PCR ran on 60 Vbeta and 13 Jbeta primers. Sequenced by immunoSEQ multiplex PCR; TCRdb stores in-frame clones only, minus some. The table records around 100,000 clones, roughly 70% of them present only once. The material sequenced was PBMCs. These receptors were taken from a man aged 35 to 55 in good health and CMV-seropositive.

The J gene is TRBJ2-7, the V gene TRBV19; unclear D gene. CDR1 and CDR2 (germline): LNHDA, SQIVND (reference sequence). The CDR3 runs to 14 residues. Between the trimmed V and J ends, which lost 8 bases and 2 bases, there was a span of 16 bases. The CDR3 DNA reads TGTGCCAGTCAACCAACCTCAGGCGCCTACGAGCAGTACTTC. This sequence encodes CASQPTSGAYEQYF.

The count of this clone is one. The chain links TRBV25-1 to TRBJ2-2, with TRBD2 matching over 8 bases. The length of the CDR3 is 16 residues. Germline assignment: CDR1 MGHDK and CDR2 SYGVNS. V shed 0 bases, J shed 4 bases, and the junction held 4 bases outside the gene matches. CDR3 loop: CASSEYGGGSTGELFF. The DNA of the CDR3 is TGTGCCAGCAGTGAATACGGGGGGGGCTCCACCGGGGAGCTGTTTTTT.

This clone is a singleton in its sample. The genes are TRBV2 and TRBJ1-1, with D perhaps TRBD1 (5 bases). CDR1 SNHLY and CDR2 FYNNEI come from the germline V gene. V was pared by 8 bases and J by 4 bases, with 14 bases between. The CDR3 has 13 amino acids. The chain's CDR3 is CASRRRGGTEAFF. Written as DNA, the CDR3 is TGTGCCAGCCGGAGGAGGGGAGGCACTGAAGCTTTCTTT.

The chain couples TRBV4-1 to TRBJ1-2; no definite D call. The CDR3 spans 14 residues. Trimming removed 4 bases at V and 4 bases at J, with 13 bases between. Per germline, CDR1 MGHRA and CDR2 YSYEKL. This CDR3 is CASSLDPGSYGYTF. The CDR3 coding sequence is TGCGCCAGCAGCCTCGATCCCGGTAGCTATGGCTACACCTTC.

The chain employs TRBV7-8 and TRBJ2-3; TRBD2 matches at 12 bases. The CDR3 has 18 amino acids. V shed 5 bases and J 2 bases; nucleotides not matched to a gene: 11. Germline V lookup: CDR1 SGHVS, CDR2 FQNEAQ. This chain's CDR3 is CASSPDRLAGDNTDTQYF. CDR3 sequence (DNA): TGTGCCAGCAGCCCCGACCGACTAGCGGGGGATAACACAGATACGCAGTATTTT.

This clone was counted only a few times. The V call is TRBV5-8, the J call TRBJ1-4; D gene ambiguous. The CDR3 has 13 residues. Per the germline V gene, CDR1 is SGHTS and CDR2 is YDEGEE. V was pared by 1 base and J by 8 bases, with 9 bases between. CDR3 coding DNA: TGTGCCAGCAGCTTGACGGGAGGAGAAAAACTGTTTTTT. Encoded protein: CASSLTGGEKLFF.